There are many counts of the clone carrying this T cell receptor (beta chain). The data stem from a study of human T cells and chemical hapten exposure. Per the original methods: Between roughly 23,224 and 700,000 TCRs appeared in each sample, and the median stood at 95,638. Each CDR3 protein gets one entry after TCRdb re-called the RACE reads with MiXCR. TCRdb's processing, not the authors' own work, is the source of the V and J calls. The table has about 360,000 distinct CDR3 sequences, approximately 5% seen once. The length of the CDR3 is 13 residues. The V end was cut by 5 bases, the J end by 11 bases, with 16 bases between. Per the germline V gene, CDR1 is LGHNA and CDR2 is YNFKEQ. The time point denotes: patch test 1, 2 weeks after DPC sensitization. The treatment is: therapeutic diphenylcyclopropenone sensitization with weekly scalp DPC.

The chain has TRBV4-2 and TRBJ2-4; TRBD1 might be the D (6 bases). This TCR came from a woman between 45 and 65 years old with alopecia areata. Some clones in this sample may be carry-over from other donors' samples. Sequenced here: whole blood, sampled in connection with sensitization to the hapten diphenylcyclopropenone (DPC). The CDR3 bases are TGTGCCAGCAGCAGGAGTACAGGGCCGGTTCAGTACTTC. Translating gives CASSRSTGPVQYF.